Listed here is a single TCR beta chain. What it recognizes is unknown. Profiling relied on immunoSEQ multiplex PCR, and the TCRdb table lists in-frame clones only, not all of them. The profile shows about 1.5 million clones, around 97% of them singletons. This entry belongs to a study of shared clonotypes between healthy human individuals. Across the whole study: Researchers assigned three CD4 naive, three CD4 memory, two CD8 naive and one CD8 memory plate to each donor. Study outcomes and limitations: Generally, naive subsets came out with larger estimated richness than memory subsets. When compared with the clonotypes that were shared by all four sorted-subset donors, the non-shared clonotypes turned out to have lower generation probabilities.

The CDR3 length is 16 residues. Germline CDR1 is MNHEY and CDR2 is SVGAGI. Losses at the gene ends were 2 bases for V and 7 bases for J; bases not matched to a gene: 4. The sequence came from a man aged 30 to 45 in good health. The chain combines TRBV6-5 with TRBJ2-1; 14 bases fit TRBD2. The sequenced material came from naive CD4+ T cells sorted from blood. Noted subset: CD45RA+ positively selected. The CDR3 loop reads CASSYRTSGRMNEQFF. The CDR3 DNA reads as TGTGCCAGCAGTTACCGGACTAGCGGGAGGATGAATGAGCAGTTCTTC.